This is a list of T cell receptor beta chains from one sample in a study of blood T cell repertoires in COVID-19. This table comes from immunoSEQ multiplex PCR, and its TCRdb copy is limited to in-frame clones, with some not included. This table holds around 270,000 clones, approximately 88% found once. The material sequenced was PBMCs or T cells enriched from blood (not recorded which). The receptors were gathered from a woman in her 40s who had been exposed to COVID-19. Each CDR3 is given with its conserved first and last residue. The D gene is left open where the match is weak. Clone size, where shown, is once, few, many, or a class for clones that have expanded.

j_call v_call clone_size cdr3_length d_call cdr3_nt cdr3_aa
TRBJ1-1 TRBV5-1 . 13 . TGCGCCAGCAGCTTACAGGGATACACTGAAGCTTTCTTT CASSLQGYTEAFF
TRBJ2-2 TRBV11-2 . 18 TRBD2 TGTGCCAGCAGCTTAGGTATAGCGGGAGCGGTTCGCACCGGGGAGCTGTTTTTT CASSLGIAGAVRTGELFF
TRBJ2-1 TRBV12-3/TRBV12-4 . 13 TRBD2 TGTGCCAACAGCCCGACTAGCGGCAATGAGCAGTTCTTC CANSPTSGNEQFF
TRBJ2-2 TRBV2 once 14 TRBD2 TGTGCCAGCAAGGCGGGAGAAAACACCGGGGAGCTGTTTTTT CASKAGENTGELFF
TRBJ1-1 TRBV5-1 . 14 TRBD1 TGCGCCAGCAGCTTGGAACAGGGGGTCACTGAAGCTTTCTTT CASSLEQGVTEAFF
TRBJ2-1 TRBV6-5 once 14 TRBD2 TGTGCCAGCAGATCTGGACTAGCGGGCAATGAGCAGTTCTTC CASRSGLAGNEQFF
TRBJ1-1 TRBV19 . 12 . TGTGCCAGTAGTAATTATGACACTGAAGCTTTCTTT CASSNYDTEAFF
TRBJ1-3 TRBV7-9 once 14 TRBD1 TGTGCCAGCAGCCCCGACAGGGATGGAAACACCATATATTTT CASSPDRDGNTIYF
TRBJ2-5 TRBV10-3 . 15 TRBD1 TGTGCCATCACCCGGGACAGGGGCATACAAGAGACCCAGTACTTC CAITRDRGIQETQYF
TRBJ1-5 TRBV19 . 15 . TGTGCCAGTAGTATCGTGGGCCTTAGCAATCAGCCCCAGCATTTT CASSIVGLSNQPQHF
TRBJ2-1 TRBV7-9 . 13 . TGTGCCAGCAGCTTGGGGACATCGGGACGTGAGTTCTTC CASSLGTSGREFF
TRBJ1-5 TRBV19 . 15 . TGTGCCAGTAAGCGGGACAACTATAGCAATCAGCCCCAGCATTTT CASKRDNYSNQPQHF
TRBJ2-7 TRBV20-1 . 14 . TGCAGTGCTAGTCTCAGACGCGGGTCCTACGAGCAGTACTTC CSASLRRGSYEQYF
TRBJ1-1 TRBV5-1 . 14 . TGCGCCAGTCCCTCCGGGGGATTGAGCACTGAAGCTTTCTTT CASPSGGLSTEAFF
TRBJ2-1 TRBV5-1 . 21 TRBD2 TGCGCCAGCACCTACTCGGGGAGGGGACTAGCGGGGGGAACAGTGTACAATGAGCAGTTCTTC CASTYSGRGLAGGTVYNEQFF
TRBJ1-1 TRBV9 . 13 . TGTGCCAGCAGCGTAGAAGGGGGTGGTGAAGCTTTCTTT CASSVEGGGEAFF